One sample yielded the 27 T cell receptor beta chains listed below, sequenced in a study of cytomegalovirus exposure and HLA in healthy donors. Primers: 60 Vbeta forward and 13 Jbeta reverse. This table comes from immunoSEQ multiplex PCR, and its TCRdb copy is limited to in-frame clones, with some not included. This sample yields 110,000 to 150,000 clones, of which about 76% are seen a single time; roughly 3.7% belongs to the top ten. Specimen: PBMCs. The receptors here all came from a male donor in good health and CMV-seronegative.

This clone was seen just once. The rearrangement uses TRBV5-1 and TRBJ2-5; 9 bases agree with TRBD1. The CDR3 contains 14 residues. V lost 5 bases to trimming and J lost 4 bases; unmatched junction nucleotides: 6. From germline, CDR1 is SGHRS and CDR2 YFSETQ. The CDR3 reads CASRRHRGPETQYF. For the CDR3, the DNA is TGCGCCAGCAGGCGCCACAGGGGGCCAGAGACCCAGTACTTC.

This chain's CDR3 is CAISDLGGGADTQYF. The CDR3 DNA reads as TGTGCCATCAGTGACCTCGGGGGGGGAGCAGATACGCAGTATTTT. The chain couples TRBV10-3 to TRBJ2-3, with 8 positions matching TRBD2. V gave up 3 bases and J gave up 4 bases; unmatched junction bases: 6. There are 15 residues in the CDR3. Germline loops: CDR1 ENHRY, CDR2 SYGVKD.

This clone is termed medium-sized. The chain employs TRBV19 and TRBJ1-5; 9 positions match TRBD1. After removal of 5 bases from V and 4 bases from J, the junction contained 6 bases not matched to a gene. Per the germline V gene, CDR1 is LNHDA and CDR2 is SQIVND (reference sequence). The CDR3 extends over 15 amino acids. The CDR3 nucleotides are TGTGCCAGTAGTCCTTGGACAGGGGAGAATCAGCCCCAGCATTTT. The encoded protein is CASSPWTGENQPQHF.

The V call is TRBV30, the J call TRBJ2-3, with TRBD2 matching over 11 bases. CDR3 size: 13 residues. Trimming took 2 bases from V and 6 from J; bases not matched to a gene: 1. Germline V lookup: CDR1 GTSNPN, CDR2 SVGIG (reference sequence). The CDR3 sequence is CAWSLAGGDTQYF. The CDR3 nucleotides read TGTGCCTGGAGTTTAGCGGGGGGGGATACGCAGTATTTT.

The DNA for the CDR3 is TGTGCCAGCAGTGAGGGCCGGCCGGAGACCCAGTACTTC. Residues: CASSEGRPETQYF. The chain couples TRBV2 to TRBJ2-5; the D is unclear. Germline values: CDR1 SNHLY, CDR2 FYNNEI. V was trimmed by 3 bases and J by 5 bases, leaving 10 bases between them. The CDR3 has 13 residues.

The J gene is TRBJ1-4, the V gene TRBV19; no firm D call. Trimming pared 5 bases from V and 6 bases from J, leaving 10 bases between. The germline V gene has CDR1 LNHDA and CDR2 SQIVND (reference sequence). The CDR3 totals 13 residues. For the CDR3, the DNA is TGTGCCAGTAGTCGGGGAATCTATGAAAAACTGTTTTTT. Translated, it gives CASSRGIYEKLFF.

The chain is built from TRBV12-5 and TRBJ1-5, with 9 nucleotides matching TRBD1. In germline, CDR1 is LGHNT, CDR2 FRNRAP. J lost 4 bases, V lost 6 bases, and 7 bases had no gene match. The CDR3 covers 15 residues. CDR3 nucleotide sequence: TGTGCTAGTGGACTGGGGACAGGGATTAATCAGCCCCAGCATTTT. Protein sequence: CASGLGTGINQPQHF.

The chain recombines TRBV5-1 with TRBJ1-2; the match to TRBD1 covers 8 bases. The CDR3 totals 13 residues. J gave up 7 bases and V 0 bases, and 2 bases lay outside the gene matches. CDR1 and CDR2 (germline): SGHRS, YFSETQ. The CDR3 sequence is CASSLVGQAGYTF. The CDR3, as DNA: TGCGCCAGCAGCTTGGTGGGACAGGCTGGCTACACCTTC.

This clone appeared a few times. The V call is TRBV9, the J call TRBJ1-3; TRBD1 is a possible D gene (6 bases). The ends were cut back, 0 bases at V and 7 bases at J, with 17 bases in the middle. This CDR3 region has 16 residues. The germline V gene encodes CDR1 SGDLS and CDR2 YYNGEE. CDR3 bases: TGTGCCAGCAGCGTAGGTCCGCAGGGGCTGGGGAACACCATATATTTT. Its translation: CASSVGPQGLGNTIYF.

The J gene is TRBJ2-3, the V gene TRBV9, with 7 nucleotides matching TRBD2. The CDR3 sequence is 13 residues long. V lost 1 base to trimming and J lost 6 bases; unmatched junction nucleotides: 2. Germline CDR1 is SGDLS and CDR2 is YYNGEE. CDR3 DNA sequence: TGTGCCAGCAGCGTACTAGCGGTCGATACGCAGTATTTT. It codes for CASSVLAVDTQYF.

The rearrangement links TRBV11-2 to TRBJ2-2; 8 bases agree with TRBD1. Trimming cost V 3 bases and J 1 base; bases outside gene matches: 10. CDR1 and CDR2 (germline): SGHAT, FQNNGV. This CDR3 region has 18 residues. CDR3 sequence (DNA): TGTGCCAGCAGCTTGTGGGCAGGGGGCTATCGGAACACCGGGGAGCTGTTTTTT. This translates into CASSLWAGGYRNTGELFF.

V is TRBV7-9 and J is TRBJ2-1; TRBD1 aligns across 11 bases. In germline, CDR1 is SEHNR, CDR2 FQNEAQ (reference sequence). Trimming at V came to 4 bases and at J to 7 bases, leaving 9 bases not matched to a gene. The CDR3 sequence is 16 residues long. The DNA for the CDR3 is TGTGCCAGCAGCTCACACGGACAGGGGGCTTGGAATGAGCAGTTCTTC. This sequence encodes CASSSHGQGAWNEQFF.

The genes are TRBV6-5 and TRBJ2-7; 7 bases match TRBD1. The V gene end was trimmed by 3 bases and the J gene end by 3 bases; junction bases not matched to a gene: 11. This CDR3 spans 16 amino acids. Germline V gene sequence: CDR1 MNHEY, CDR2 SVGAGI. For the CDR3, the DNA is TGTGCCAGCAGTTATCACGCCCGGGACAGACTCTACGAGCAGTACTTC. Its protein is CASSYHARDRLYEQYF.

The V gene is TRBV5-6, the J gene TRBJ2-3; 7 bases map to TRBD1. Germline trimming cut 4 bases from V and 0 bases from J; bases unmatched to any gene: 5. The germline gives CDR1 SGHDT, CDR2 YYEEEE. The CDR3 has 15 amino acids. The CDR3 loop is CASSLGQDSTDTQYF. The CDR3 DNA reads TGTGCCAGCAGCCTCGGACAGGATAGCACAGATACGCAGTATTTT.

The V gene is TRBV2, the J gene TRBJ2-5; 11 bases fit TRBD2. Germline trimming cut 10 bases from V and 5 bases from J; bases unmatched to any gene: 6. Germline loops: CDR1 SNHLY, CDR2 FYNNEI. The CDR3 loop spans 13 amino acids. The CDR3 nucleotides read TGTGCCACTTTAGCGGGGGGGCTGGAGACCCAGTACTTC. This codes for CATLAGGLETQYF.

The V gene is TRBV6-1, the J gene TRBJ1-3; D is possibly TRBD1 (5 bases). The germline CDR1 and CDR2 sequences are MNHNS and SASEGT. The CDR3 is 15 amino acids. Trimming removed 4 bases from V and 2 bases from J, with 12 bases in between. The chain's CDR3 is CASSAQQVTGNTIYF. The CDR3 nucleotides read TGTGCCAGCAGTGCCCAACAGGTAACTGGAAACACCATATATTTT.

The chain links TRBV6-1 to TRBJ2-7; TRBD2 might be the D (5 bases). With 5 bases removed from V and 4 bases from J, the gap between germline ends came to 9 bases. CDR3 length: 12 amino acids. Germline CDR1 MNHNS, CDR2 SASEGT. CDR3: CASSQDLYEQYF. The CDR3 DNA is TGTGCCAGCAGTCAGGACTTGTACGAGCAGTACTTC.

This clone has just a few counts. V and J are TRBV5-1 and TRBJ2-7, with 11 bases identical to TRBD2. J gave up 0 bases and V 4 bases, and 9 bases lay outside the gene matches. Germline lookup yields CDR1 SGHRS and CDR2 YFSETQ. CDR3 size: 17 residues. As DNA, the CDR3 is TGCGCCAGCAGCGTGACCCTAGCGGGAGGTTCCTCCTACGAGCAGTACTTC. It yields the protein CASSVTLAGGSSYEQYF.

The rearrangement links TRBV6-5 to TRBJ2-7, with D possibly matching TRBD1 (5 bases). The CDR3 is made up of 13 amino acids. CDR1 is MNHEY and CDR2 is SVGAGI in the germline V gene. Trimming stripped 6 bases from V and 3 bases from J, with 12 bases between. The CDR3 sequence is CASSQGGLYEQYF. CDR3 sequence (DNA): TGTGCCAGCAGCCAGGGTGGGCTCTACGAGCAGTACTTC.

This clone was observed a few times. The chain joins TRBV14 to TRBJ1-2; D unclear. This CDR3 region has 13 residues. Germline V gives CDR1 SGHDN, CDR2 FVKESK. Trimming left V 4 bases short and J 2 bases short, with 8 bases between. CDR3 sequence: CASSPDQNYGYTF. CDR3 coding DNA: TGTGCCAGCAGCCCAGACCAGAACTATGGCTACACCTTC.

The V gene is TRBV6-7, the J gene TRBJ2-1; 8 nucleotides match TRBD1. TRBV6-7 counts as an open reading frame of uncertain function. The trim removed 10 bases at V and 4 bases at J, leaving 6 bases unmatched. This CDR3 contains 13 residues. The CDR3 loop reads CATLDRAYNEQFF. CDR3 DNA sequence: TGTGCCACGCTGGACAGGGCGTACAATGAGCAGTTCTTC.

The rearrangement uses TRBV9 and TRBJ1-2; D may be TRBD1 (6 bases). From germline, CDR1 is SGDLS and CDR2 YYNGEE. This CDR3 is 15 amino acids long. Between the trimmed V and J ends, which lost 4 bases and 8 bases, there was a span of 21 bases. CDR3 residues: CASSTKTGTQSGYTF. Written as DNA, the CDR3 is TGTGCCAGCAGCACCAAGACAGGAACCCAGTCGGGCTACACCTTC. The entire variable domain, with the rest obtained from reference TRBV9 and TRBJ1-2, is as follows: DSGVTQTPKHLITATGQRVTLRCSPRSGDLSVYWYQQSLDQGLQFLIQYYNGEERAKGNILERFSAQQFPDLHSELNLSSLELGDSALYFCASSTKTGTQSGYTFGSGTRLTVV.

Comment on this clone: One end of the junction varies from germline; a read error may be responsible. The rearrangement joins TRBV7-9 to TRBJ2-7, with TRBD2 matching over 7 bases. From germline, CDR1 is SEHNR and CDR2 FQNEAQ (reference sequence). CDR3 length: 16 amino acids. CDR3 region: CSSSSYPGGRSYEQYF. The CDR3 nucleotides read TGTTCCAGCAGCTCGTATCCGGGAGGCAGATCCTACGAGCAGTACTTC. Using reference TRBV7-9 and TRBJ2-7 for the parts outside the CDR3, the full variable domain is DTGVSQNPRHKITKRGQNVTFRCDPISEHNRLYWYRQTLGQGPEFLTYFQNEAQLEKSRLLSDRFSAERPKGSFSTLEIQRTEQGDSAMYLCSSSSYPGGRSYEQYFGPGTRLTVT.

The chain is built from TRBV11-2 and TRBJ2-2; tentative D call: TRBD2 (5 bases). The germline CDR1 and CDR2 sequences are SGHAT and FQNNGV. The CDR3 runs to 14 residues. V was clipped by 1 base and J by 8 bases, with 11 bases between them. In DNA, the CDR3 is TGTGCCAGCAGCTTAGTAGTAAGAGGGGGGGAGCTGTTTTTT. Translation gives CASSLVVRGGELFF.

This chain links TRBV7-4 with TRBJ1-1, with D tentatively TRBD1 (5 bases). Trimming shortened V by 2 bases and J by 1 base, and 20 bases separated the two germline ends. This CDR3 is 18 amino acids long. CDR1 SGHVT and CDR2 SQSDAQ come from the germline V gene. The CDR3 is CASSLKSRGAGKNTEAFF. In nucleotides, the CDR3 is TGTGCCAGCAGCTTAAAGTCACGCGGGGCGGGGAAGAACACTGAAGCTTTCTTT.

The chain's CDR3 is CASSVTGQYEQYF. CDR3 nucleotides: TGTGCCAGCAGTGTAACGGGACAATACGAGCAGTACTTC. This rearrangement joins TRBV25-1 to TRBJ2-7, with a weak D call TRBD1 (6 bases). Germline loops: CDR1 MGHDK, CDR2 SYGVNS. V was trimmed by 4 bases and J by 4 bases, leaving 11 bases between them. The CDR3 is 13 residues long.

CDR3 coding DNA: TGTGCCAGCAGTGAAGCGCTGGGACTAGCGGGTCGAGAGACCCAGTACTTC. It encodes CASSEALGLAGRETQYF. The chain is built from TRBV6-1 and TRBJ2-5; 12 bases fit TRBD2. The J segment lost 4 bases and the V segment lost 0 bases, leaving 6 bases of the junction unmatched. The CDR3 is 17 amino acids. The V gene's germline CDR1 is MNHNS and CDR2 SASEGT.